This TCR beta chain was retrieved from a study of CD8+CD57+ T cells in acquired aplastic anemia. Overall study context: The sorted CD4+ and CD8+ cells yielded an average around 3.2 ug of DNA.

Individuals selected for sequencing had exhibited CD8+CD57+ cell expansion on flow cytometry. When blood sampling took place, the patients had received no therapy. Study-level findings and limits: Researchers report that approximately 28 CD8+ CDR3 sequences appeared in both patients and controls.

This clonotype has only a few counts. Its specificity is unknown. With 0 bases removed from V and 9 bases from J, the gap between germline ends came to 15 bases. The germline CDR1 and CDR2 sequences are MNHEY and SMNVEV (reference sequence). CDR3 length equals 15 residues. Genomic DNA served as template for TCR beta VDJ and CDR3 profiling. TCRdb fed the reads into MiXCR, producing one record per CDR3 protein. The data hold about 150,000 distinct CDR3 sequences, with 40% to 60% observed a single time. The clonotype comes from a human donor with aplastic anemia. Sequenced material: sorted CD4+, CD8+, or CD8+CD57+ T cells (not recorded which) from PBMCs. The chain carries TRBV27 and TRBJ1-5; maybe TRBD1 (5 bases). The CDR3 reads CASSLSTNRMRPQHF. The CDR3 DNA is TGTGCCAGCAGTTTATCTACCAACAGGATGAGGCCCCAGCATTTT.